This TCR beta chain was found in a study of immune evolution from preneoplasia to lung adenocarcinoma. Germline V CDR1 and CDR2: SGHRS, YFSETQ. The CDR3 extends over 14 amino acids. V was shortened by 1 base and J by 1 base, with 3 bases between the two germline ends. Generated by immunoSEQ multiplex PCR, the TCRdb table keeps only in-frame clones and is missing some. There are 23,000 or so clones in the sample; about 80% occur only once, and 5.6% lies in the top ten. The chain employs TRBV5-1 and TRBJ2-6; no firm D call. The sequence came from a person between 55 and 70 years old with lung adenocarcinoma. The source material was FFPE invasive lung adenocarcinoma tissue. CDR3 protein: CASSLISGANVLTF. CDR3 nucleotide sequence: TGCGCCAGCAGCTTGATATCTGGGGCCAACGTCCTGACTTTC.